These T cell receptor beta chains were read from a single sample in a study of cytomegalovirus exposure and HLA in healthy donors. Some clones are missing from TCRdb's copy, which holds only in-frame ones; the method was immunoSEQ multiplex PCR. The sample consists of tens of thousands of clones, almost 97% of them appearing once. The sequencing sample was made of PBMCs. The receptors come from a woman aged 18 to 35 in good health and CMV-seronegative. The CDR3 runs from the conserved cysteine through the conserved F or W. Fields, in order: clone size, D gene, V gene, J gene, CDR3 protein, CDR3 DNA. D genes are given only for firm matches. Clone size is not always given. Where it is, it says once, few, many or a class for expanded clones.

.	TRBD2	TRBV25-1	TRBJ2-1	CASSGPGLDTYNEQFF	TGTGCCAGCAGTGGACCGGGACTAGACACCTACAATGAGCAGTTCTTC
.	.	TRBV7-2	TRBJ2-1	CASSLGQAREQFF	TGTGCCAGCAGCTTAGGGCAGGCTCGGGAGCAGTTCTTC
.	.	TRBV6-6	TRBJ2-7	CASSYGLLGSYEQYF	TGTGCCAGCAGTTACGGTCTTCTAGGCTCCTACGAGCAGTACTTC
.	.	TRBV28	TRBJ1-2	CASSPSTGYGYTF	TGTGCCAGCAGCCCCAGCACCGGGTATGGCTACACCTTC
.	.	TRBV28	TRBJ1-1	CASSPRGGGHTEAFF	TGTGCCAGCAGTCCCCGTGGGGGGGGCCACACTGAAGCTTTCTTT
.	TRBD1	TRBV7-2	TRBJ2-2	CASSDRAPGELFF	TGTGCCAGCAGCGACAGGGCGCCGGGGGAGCTGTTTTTT
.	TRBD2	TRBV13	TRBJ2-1	CASMRRGVDNEQFF	TGTGCCAGCATGCGGCGGGGGGTCGACAATGAGCAGTTCTTC
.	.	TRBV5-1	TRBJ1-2	CASSLIPGTNYGYTF	TGCGCCAGCAGCTTGATACCAGGGACTAACTATGGCTACACCTTC
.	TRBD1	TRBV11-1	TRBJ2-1	CASSPDRGRINEQFF	TGTGCCAGCAGCCCCGACAGGGGTCGGATCAATGAGCAGTTCTTC
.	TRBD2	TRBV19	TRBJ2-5	CASSIGTRGETQYF	TGTGCCAGTAGTATAGGGACTAGAGGGGAGACCCAGTACTTC
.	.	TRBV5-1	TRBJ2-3	CASSLGPRDLATQDTQYF	TGCGCCAGCAGCTTGGGGCCCCGGGACTTGGCGACACAAGATACGCAGTATTTT
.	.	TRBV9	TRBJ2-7	CASSVVGVCYEQYF	TGTGCCAGCAGCGTAGTCGGGGTTTGCTACGAGCAGTACTTC
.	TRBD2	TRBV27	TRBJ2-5	CASSLRAGVGETQYF	TGTGCCAGCAGTTTGAGAGCGGGAGTTGGGGAGACCCAGTACTTC
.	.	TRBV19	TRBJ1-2	CASSIQPGNYGYTF	TGTGCCAGTAGTATACAGCCAGGGAACTATGGCTACACCTTC
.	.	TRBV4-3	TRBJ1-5	CASSQDKGRGSNQPQHF	TGCGCCAGCAGCCAAGATAAGGGGCGGGGGAGCAATCAGCCCCAGCATTTT
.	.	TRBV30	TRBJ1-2	CAWSVGSGYGYTF	TGTGCCTGGAGTGTGGGGTCGGGGTATGGCTACACCTTC
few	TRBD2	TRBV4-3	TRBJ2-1	CASSQDASGPYNEQFF	TGCGCCAGCAGCCAAGATGCTAGCGGCCCCTACAATGAGCAGTTCTTC
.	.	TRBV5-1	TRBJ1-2	CASSLDPWQVLYGYTF	TGCGCCAGCAGCTTGGACCCCTGGCAGGTACTCTATGGCTACACCTTC
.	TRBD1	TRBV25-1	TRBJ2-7	CASSLGSGTGVHEQYF	TGTGCCAGCAGCCTGGGGTCCGGGACAGGGGTGCACGAGCAGTACTTC
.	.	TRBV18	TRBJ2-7	CASSADRNLGTYEQYF	TGTGCCAGCTCCGCCGACAGGAATCTAGGAACCTACGAGCAGTACTTC
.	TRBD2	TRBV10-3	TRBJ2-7	CAISDSSGPIYEQYF	TGTGCCATCAGCGACTCTAGCGGGCCAATCTACGAGCAGTACTTC
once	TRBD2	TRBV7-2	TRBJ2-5	CASSLAVLRGAGETQYF	TGTGCCAGCAGCTTAGCGGTTCTGCGGGGGGCAGGAGAGACCCAGTACTTC
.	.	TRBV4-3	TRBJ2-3	CASSQGAGGAGYF	TGCGCCAGCAGCCAAGGTGCTGGGGGGGCGGGGTATTTT
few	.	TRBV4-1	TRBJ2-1	CASSQRGAPYNEQFF	TGCGCCAGCAGCCAACGCGGGGCACCCTACAATGAGCAGTTCTTC
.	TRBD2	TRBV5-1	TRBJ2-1	CASSSLAGLASLNEQFF	TGCGCCAGCAGCTCTCTAGCGGGACTAGCGAGCCTCAATGAGCAGTTCTTC
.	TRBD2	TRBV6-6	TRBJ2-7	CASSYHSASGSYEQYF	TGTGCCAGCAGTTATCACTCCGCTAGCGGGAGCTACGAGCAGTACTTC
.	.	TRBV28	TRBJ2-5	CASSLEFTGRGGTQYF	TGTGCCAGCAGTTTGGAATTTACAGGGCGCGGGGGGACCCAGTACTTC
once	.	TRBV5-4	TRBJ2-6	CASSKLSSGANVLTF	TGTGCCAGCAGCAAACTAAGCTCTGGGGCCAACGTCCTGACTTTC
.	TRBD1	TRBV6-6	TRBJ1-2	CATMGQGLWGYTF	TGTGCCACCATGGGACAGGGGTTATGGGGCTACACCTTC
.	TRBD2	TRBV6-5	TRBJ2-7	CASSSGSPGGEQYF	TGTGCCAGCAGTTCGGGCAGCCCGGGGGGTGAGCAGTACTTC
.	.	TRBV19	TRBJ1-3	CASSMGLLGVSGNTIYF	TGTGCCAGTAGTATGGGACTCCTGGGGGTCTCTGGAAACACCATATATTTT
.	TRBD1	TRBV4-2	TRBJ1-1	CASSQDPGQGAFTEAFF	TGTGCCAGCAGCCAAGATCCGGGACAGGGGGCGTTCACTGAAGCTTTCTTT
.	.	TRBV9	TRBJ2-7	CASSVVGNSYEQYF	TGTGCCAGCAGCGTAGTGGGCAACTCCTACGAGCAGTACTTC
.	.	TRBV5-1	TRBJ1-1	CASSLVGGGTEAFF	TGCGCCAGCAGCTTGGTCGGGGGGGGGACTGAAGCTTTCTTT
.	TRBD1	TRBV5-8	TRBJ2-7	CASSRTGRGVGEQYF	TGTGCCAGCAGCCGGACAGGGAGAGGGGTGGGCGAGCAGTACTTC
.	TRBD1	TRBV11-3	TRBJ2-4	CASSLGPGTGFENIQYF	TGTGCCAGCAGCTTAGGTCCCGGGACAGGGTTTGAAAACATTCAGTACTTC
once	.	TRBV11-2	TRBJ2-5	CASSLVRETQYF	TGTGCCAGCAGCTTAGTGCGAGAGACCCAGTACTTC
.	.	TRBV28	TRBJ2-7	CASSLPPRYEQYF	TGTGCCAGCAGTTTACCGCCCCGGTACGAGCAGTACTTC
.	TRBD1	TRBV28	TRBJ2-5	CASRSTGPVETQYF	TGTGCCAGCCGGTCGACAGGGCCAGTGGAGACCCAGTACTTC